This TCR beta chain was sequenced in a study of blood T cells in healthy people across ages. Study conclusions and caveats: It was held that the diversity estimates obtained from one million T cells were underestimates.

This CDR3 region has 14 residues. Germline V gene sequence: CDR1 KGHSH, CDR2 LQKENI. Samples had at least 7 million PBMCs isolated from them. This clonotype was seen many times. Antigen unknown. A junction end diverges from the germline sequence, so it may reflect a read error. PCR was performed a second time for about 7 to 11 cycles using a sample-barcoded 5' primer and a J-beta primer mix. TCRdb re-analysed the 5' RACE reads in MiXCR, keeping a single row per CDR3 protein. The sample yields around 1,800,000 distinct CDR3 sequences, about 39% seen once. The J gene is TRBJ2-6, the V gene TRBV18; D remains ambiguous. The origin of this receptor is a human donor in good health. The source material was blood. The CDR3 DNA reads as TGCGCCAGCAGCCCCTCAACTGGGGCCAACGTCCTGACTTTC. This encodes CASSPSTGANVLTF.